A selection of T cell receptor beta chains follows, all from one sample in a study of blood T cell repertoires in COVID-19. Sequenced by immunoSEQ multiplex PCR; TCRdb stores in-frame clones only, minus some. The sample contains about 180,000 clones, about 88% of which appear only once. Sample: peripheral blood. The receptors were gathered from a young woman with active or convalescent COVID-19. Both conserved end residues are part of each CDR3. The D gene is left open where the match is weak. The size field is filled for only some rows; it gives once, few, many or a size class.

clone_size	d_call	v_call	j_call	cdr3_aa
-	TRBD1	TRBV5-4	TRBJ1-2	CASSLIRDRGPGYTF
-	TRBD2	TRBV5-1	TRBJ2-1	CASSGAASGPSTDEQFF
-	TRBD1	TRBV18	TRBJ1-5	CASSPTGVSQPQHF
few	-	TRBV4-2	TRBJ2-7	CASSLKNEPGEQYF
-	TRBD1	TRBV28	TRBJ2-2	CACRAPRQGLIGELFF
-	-	TRBV6-6	TRBJ2-5	CASNRGPQETQYF
-	TRBD1	TRBV30	TRBJ2-3	CAWSIPPTGVNTDTQYF
-	-	TRBV29-1	TRBJ1-1	CSVDTFRAFF
-	-	TRBV6-4	TRBJ2-1	CASSEEGLRGNEQFF
-	-	TRBV13	TRBJ1-2	CASSLGTPQQGGYTF
-	-	TRBV7-9	TRBJ2-7	CASSLGQALAQYF
few	TRBD1	TRBV7-9	TRBJ1-5	CASSSQTAGTGFQPQHF
-	-	TRBV5-1	TRBJ1-2	CASSSPGRGYGYTF
-	-	TRBV7-9	TRBJ1-1	CASTAGNTEAFF
-	-	TRBV2	TRBJ2-1	CASSEYSSSYNEQFF
once	-	TRBV21-1	TRBJ1-6	CASSKSDRGEYNSPLHF
-	TRBD1	TRBV9	TRBJ1-5	CASSVGDSDRGNQPQHF
-	-	TRBV24-1	TRBJ2-3	CATTQSRTDTQYF
once	TRBD2	TRBV5-5	TRBJ2-2	CASSLYGGLAGVNTGELFF
-	-	TRBV28	TRBJ1-2	CASSLSEGTYGYTF
-	TRBD1	TRBV27	TRBJ1-1	CASSPHDRGGTEAFF
-	TRBD1	TRBV18	TRBJ2-1	CASSSPNRGHNEQFF
-	-	TRBV10-2	TRBJ2-4	CASRDLNIQYF